These 28 T cell receptor beta chains were all obtained from the same sample, sequenced in a study of blood T cell repertoires in COVID-19. Assay: immunoSEQ multiplex PCR; the TCRdb copy retains only in-frame clones and omits some. The sample lists approximately 65,000 clones, 88% occurring once. The sequenced material came from peripheral blood. The receptors derive from a human donor in a cohort sampled during active COVID-19.

J is TRBJ2-7 and V is TRBV5-1; weak D call: TRBD1 (6 bases). Per the germline V gene, CDR1 is SGHRS and CDR2 is YFSETQ. CDR3 length: 15 residues. The V end was cut by 0 bases, the J end by 2 bases, with 12 bases between. CDR3 in amino acids: CASSLEGRGAYEQYF. CDR3 nucleotides: TGCGCCAGCAGCTTGGAAGGCAGGGGCGCCTACGAGCAGTACTTC.

V is TRBV6-5 and J is TRBJ2-7; TRBD1 matches at 7 bases. This CDR3 has 13 amino acids. Germline assignment: CDR1 MNHEY and CDR2 SVGAGI. After removal of 6 bases from V and 6 bases from J, the junction contained 8 bases not matched to a gene. CDR3 residues: CASRTQGSREQYF. In DNA form, the CDR3 reads TGTGCCAGCAGAACACAGGGGAGTCGCGAGCAGTACTTC.

This chain uses TRBV6-2 or TRBV6-3 with TRBJ2-5, with D possibly TRBD2 on 6 matching bases. There are 15 residues in the CDR3. Trimming shortened V by 5 bases and J by 5 bases, and 18 bases separated the two germline ends. Germline V CDR1 and CDR2: MNHEY, SVGEGT. The CDR3 DNA reads TGTGCCAGCAGTGAGGCGGGGCCCAGGTGGGAGACCCAGTACTTC. It translates to CASSEAGPRWETQYF.

The V and J genes are TRBV6-5 and TRBJ2-3; 8 positions match TRBD1. Germline CDR1 reads MNHEY; CDR2 reads SVGAGI. Trimming at V came to 6 bases and at J to 1 base, leaving 0 bases not matched to a gene. The CDR3 is 13 residues long. The CDR3 DNA sequence: TGTGCCAGCAGGACAGGGGGCACAGATACGCAGTATTTT. Its translation: CASRTGGTDTQYF.

CDR3 in DNA: TGTGCCAGTATTCTTACCTCAACCCCGGACAACTCTGGCATCTACGAGCAGTACTTC. This codes for CASILTSTPDNSGIYEQYF. The rearrangement joins TRBV19 to TRBJ2-7; D is possibly TRBD1 (5 bases). Deletions cut 7 bases from V and 3 bases from J, with 31 bases between. This CDR3 region has 19 residues. Germline CDR1 reads LNHDA; CDR2 reads SQIVND (reference sequence).

V usage is TRBV7-9 and J usage is TRBJ2-5, with a possible D match to TRBD1 (5 bases). CDR1 is SEHNR, CDR2 FQNEAQ, per germline (reference sequence). Deletions cut 2 bases from V and 5 bases from J, with 15 bases between. This CDR3 is 15 amino acids long. CDR3 DNA sequence: TGTGCCAGCAGCTTAAATCTAGGACAATGGGAGACCCAGTACTTC. Residues: CASSLNLGQWETQYF. Full variable domain (remainder filled in from reference TRBV7-9 and TRBJ2-5): DTGVSQNPRHKITKRGQNVTFRCDPISEHNRLYWYRQTLGQGPEFLTYFQNEAQLEKSRLLSDRFSAERPKGSFSTLEIQRTEQGDSAMYLCASSLNLGQWETQYFGPGTRLLVL.

This clone appeared once. The rearrangement joins TRBV5-1 to TRBJ1-2; 7 bases line up with TRBD1. The CDR3 is 14 amino acids. Germline CDR1 SGHRS, CDR2 YFSETQ. The trim removed 1 base at V and 6 bases at J, leaving 6 bases unmatched. CDR3 amino acids: CASSLTTGRDGYTF. The CDR3 coding sequence is TGCGCCAGCAGCTTGACGACAGGGCGAGATGGCTACACCTTC.

This clone came up once. This rearrangement joins TRBV5-5 to TRBJ1-6, with 8 bases fitting TRBD1. The V gene's germline CDR1 is SGHKS and CDR2 YYEKEE (reference sequence). The CDR3 loop spans 15 amino acids. With V trimmed by 2 bases and J by 5 bases, 3 bases remained unmatched. The CDR3 DNA sequence: TGTGCCAGCAGCTTAGGACAGGGAAATAATTCACCCCTCCACTTT. Amino acid sequence: CASSLGQGNNSPLHF.

The chain uses TRBV7-2 and TRBJ2-1; 8 positions agree with TRBD2. The germline gives CDR1 SGHTA, CDR2 FQGNSA. The CDR3 runs to 12 residues. The J segment lost 9 bases and the V segment lost 2 bases, leaving 0 bases of the junction unmatched. CDR3 bases: TGTGCCAGCAGCTTACTAGCGGGTGAGCAGTTCTTC. Translation gives CASSLLAGEQFF.

The rearrangement uses TRBV3-1 (or the pseudogene TRBV3-2) and TRBJ2-3; 8 positions match TRBD1. The CDR3 spans 15 residues. Germline V CDR1 and CDR2: LGHDT, YNNKEL (reference sequence). Unmatched junction bases numbered 3, after V lost 4 bases and J lost 0 bases. CDR3 in DNA: TGTGCCAGCAGCCCTAACAGGGGGAGCACAGATACGCAGTATTTT. It codes for CASSPNRGSTDTQYF.

The CDR3 here is CASGLSGRGSEQFF. CDR3 DNA: TGTGCTAGTGGTTTATCTGGGAGAGGGAGTGAGCAGTTCTTC. The genes are TRBV12-5 and TRBJ2-1, with D tentatively TRBD2 (5 bases). With 3 bases removed from V and 9 bases from J, the gap between germline ends came to 15 bases. Per germline, CDR1 LGHNT and CDR2 FRNRAP. The CDR3 runs to 14 residues.

The V call is TRBV28, the J call TRBJ1-2; D ambiguous. Trimming left V 6 bases short and J 3 bases short, with 11 bases between. Germline values: CDR1 MDHEN, CDR2 SYDVKM. There are 13 residues in the CDR3. CDR3 DNA sequence: TGTGCCAGCAGCCCTGGCCTTTACTATGGCTACACCTTC. It specifies CASSPGLYYGYTF.

This sequence joins TRBV30 and TRBJ2-1; no firm D call. Per germline, CDR1 GTSNPN and CDR2 SVGIG (reference sequence). CDR3 size: 11 residues. V lost 5 bases, J lost 3 bases, and 5 bases lay in between. The CDR3 region is CAWSDYNEQFF. The CDR3 DNA reads TGTGCCTGGTCAGACTACAATGAGCAGTTCTTC.

This rearrangement joins TRBV29-1 to TRBJ2-5; no reliable D call. Germline V CDR1 and CDR2: SQVTM, ANQGSEA. The CDR3 sequence is 12 residues long. CDR3 protein: CSVWAPQETQYF. In DNA form, the CDR3 reads TGCAGTGTGTGGGCTCCTCAAGAGACCCAGTACTTC.

The chain is built from TRBV4-1 and TRBJ1-1; D remains ambiguous. Deletions cut 2 bases from V and 1 base from J, with 11 bases between. The germline gives CDR1 MGHRA, CDR2 YSYEKL. CDR3 length: 15 amino acids. As DNA, the CDR3 is TGCGCCAGCAGCCAAATGCACAGCCAGAACACTGAAGCTTTCTTT. Amino acid sequence: CASSQMHSQNTEAFF.

V is TRBV9 and J is TRBJ2-1, with 9 positions matching TRBD1. There are 13 residues in the CDR3. Germline lookup yields CDR1 SGDLS and CDR2 YYNGEE. The V gene end was trimmed by 8 bases and the J gene end by 8 bases; junction bases not matched to a gene: 8. The CDR3 here is CASSGQGRDEQFF. Written as DNA, the CDR3 is TGTGCCAGTTCGGGACAGGGTCGTGATGAGCAGTTCTTC. Using reference TRBV9 and TRBJ2-1 for the parts outside the CDR3, the full variable domain is DSGVTQTPKHLITATGQRVTLRCSPRSGDLSVYWYQQSLDQGLQFLIQYYNGEERAKGNILERFSAQQFPDLHSELNLSSLELGDSALYFCASSGQGRDEQFFGPGTRLTVL.

The gene calls are TRBV19 and TRBJ2-3; the match to TRBD1 covers 7 bases. This CDR3 spans 14 amino acids. The V gene end was trimmed by 5 bases and the J gene end by 0 bases; junction bases not matched to a gene: 2. From germline, CDR1 is LNHDA and CDR2 SQIVND (reference sequence). CDR3 sequence: CASSDRASTDTQYF. CDR3 nucleotides: TGTGCCAGTAGTGACAGGGCTAGCACAGATACGCAGTATTTT.

This chain links TRBV5-5 with TRBJ2-3; 10 bases match TRBD1. CDR1 and CDR2 from the germline V gene are SGHKS and YYEKEE (reference sequence). J was trimmed by 6 bases and V by 4 bases; bases with no gene match: 8. The CDR3 loop spans 15 amino acids. The CDR3 loop is CASSKTGGASDTQYF. In DNA form, the CDR3 reads TGTGCCAGCAGCAAGACAGGGGGCGCTTCTGATACGCAGTATTTT.

The chain combines TRBV6-5 with TRBJ2-1, with 9 bases matching TRBD2. The CDR3 loop spans 14 amino acids. The germline V gene encodes CDR1 MNHEY and CDR2 SVGAGI. V trimming: 6 bases; J trimming: 9 bases; junction bases outside the gene matches: 9. DNA for the CDR3: TGTGCCAGCAGGGGACTAGCCTTTGGTGGTGAGCAGTTCTTC. Residues: CASRGLAFGGEQFF.

The chain joins TRBV18 to TRBJ1-1, with unresolved D. The CDR3 is 17 residues long. V dropped 1 base and J dropped 1 base, with 16 bases sitting between them. CDR1 is KGHSH and CDR2 is LQKENI in the germline V gene. The CDR3 sequence: CASSPQYGSTANTEAFF. The CDR3 bases are TGTGCCAGCTCACCACAGTACGGGAGCACTGCGAACACTGAAGCTTTCTTT.

The chain uses TRBV7-9 and TRBJ2-3; 7 bases map to TRBD2. V lost 3 bases and J lost 2; bases outside the gene matches: 11. Germline V gene data show CDR1 as SEHNR and CDR2 as FQNEAQ (reference sequence). The CDR3 is made up of 17 amino acids. The CDR3 nucleotides read TGTGCCAGCAGCTTGTATCGCGGGGGAGGGGCCACAGATACGCAGTATTTT. Its translation: CASSLYRGGGATDTQYF.

The V call is TRBV7-2, the J call TRBJ2-1, with 7 nucleotides matching TRBD1. This CDR3 contains 12 residues. Germline CDR1 is SGHTA and CDR2 is FQGNSA. The V and J ends lost 4 bases and 7 bases, in that order; junction bases with no gene match: 1. CDR3 sequence: CASSSTGNEQFF. In nucleotides, the CDR3 is TGTGCCAGCAGCTCGACAGGGAATGAGCAGTTCTTC.

The rearrangement links TRBV6-5 to TRBJ2-7, with 11 bases fitting TRBD1. CDR3 length: 15 residues. J gave up 5 bases and V 10 bases, and 13 bases lay outside the gene matches. CDR1 and CDR2 (germline): MNHEY, SVGAGI. The CDR3 DNA reads as TGTGCCACACAGCAAAGGACAGGGGGCTTGCACGAGCAGTACTTC. Translation gives CATQQRTGGLHEQYF.

V usage is TRBV14 and J usage is TRBJ2-5, with D maybe TRBD1 (5 bases). CDR1 and CDR2 from the germline V gene are SGHDN and FVKESK. This CDR3 is built from 13 residues. V was pared by 0 bases and J by 7 bases, with 9 bases between. The CDR3 bases are TGTGCCAGCAGCCAAGATCAGGGTACGACCCAGTACTTC. Translating gives CASSQDQGTTQYF.

V usage is TRBV6-6 and J usage is TRBJ2-1; TRBD2 agrees at 11 bases. CDR3 size: 15 residues. V was pared by 2 bases and J by 6 bases, with 3 bases of the junction left unmatched. CDR1 and CDR2 (germline): MNHNY, SVGAGI (reference sequence). The CDR3 DNA reads as TGTGCCAGCAGTTACCCCACTAGCGGGAGCAATGAGCAGTTCTTC. Translated: CASSYPTSGSNEQFF.

Remarks on this clone: Additional DNA sequences in this sample encode the identical CDR3. The chain couples TRBV6-5 to TRBJ2-7; TRBD2 matches at 7 bases. V lost 7 bases, J lost 4 bases, and 10 bases stayed unmatched. This CDR3 comprises 14 residues. The V gene's germline CDR1 is MNHEY and CDR2 SVGAGI. The CDR3 here is CASTRGGRGYEQYF. In DNA form, the CDR3 reads TGTGCCAGCACGAGGGGCGGGAGAGGGTACGAGCAGTACTTC.

This clone showed up just a few times. The chain is built from TRBV30 and TRBJ1-2, with D unclear. V was pared by 1 base and J by 4 bases, with 4 bases between. Germline CDR1 GTSNPN, CDR2 SVGIG (reference sequence). CDR3 length: 11 residues. The DNA for the CDR3 is TGTGCCTGGAGTGGGGCCTATGGCTACACCTTC. Amino acid sequence: CAWSGAYGYTF.

This chain links TRBV6-2 or TRBV6-3 with TRBJ2-2; TRBD1 might be the D (6 bases). V lost 5 bases and J lost 3, with 10 bases in between. Germline loops: CDR1 MNHEY, CDR2 SVGEGT. This CDR3 region has 14 residues. The CDR3 DNA is TGTGCCAGCAGTCGGGACACTTACACCGGGGAGCTGTTTTTT. It encodes CASSRDTYTGELFF.